This T cell receptor beta chain was obtained from a study of blood T cells in healthy people across ages. Next came a second PCR, run for about 6 to 12 cycles, which used a sample-barcoded 5' primer along with a J-beta primer mix. TCRdb independently ran MiXCR on the 5' RACE reads; one entry per CDR3 protein. This sample has over a million distinct CDR3 sequences, with roughly two fifths found just once. Losses at the gene ends were 4 bases for V and 0 bases for J; bases not matched to a gene: 6. The CDR3 spans 16 residues. Germline CDR1 reads MNHEY; CDR2 reads SMNVEV (reference sequence). V usage is TRBV27 and J usage is TRBJ1-2; TRBD1 aligns across 9 bases. Sequenced material: blood. The sequence derives from a woman aged 18-29 years in good health. The CDR3 loop reads CASSSGTGLSNYGYTF. DNA for the CDR3: TGTGCCAGCAGTTCCGGGACAGGGCTTTCTAACTATGGCTACACCTTC.